A selection of T cell receptor beta chains follows, all from one sample in a study of cytomegalovirus exposure and HLA in healthy donors. Data came from immunoSEQ multiplex PCR; TCRdb stores just in-frame clones and leaves some out. The table records fewer than 300,000 clones, about four fifths of them present only once. The sequenced sample was PBMCs. The receptor set was obtained from a girl aged 2 to 10 in good health and CMV-seronegative. The CDR3 runs from the conserved cysteine through the conserved F or W. D genes are given only for firm matches. For some rows the clone size is stated as once, few or many, or as a class when expanded; others skip it.

d_call	v_call	j_call	clone_size	cdr3_nt	cdr3_aa
NA	TRBV7-9	TRBJ2-7	NA	TGTTCCAGCAGCCGTCCCTTCTCGCGGGCTCTGGGCGAGCAGTACTTC	CSSSRPFSRALGEQYF
TRBD1	TRBV10-3	TRBJ1-4	NA	TGTGCCATCATGCGCGGGATACAGGGGACCGAAAAACTGTTTTTT	CAIMRGIQGTEKLFF
NA	TRBV28	TRBJ1-5	NA	TGTGCCAGCAGCCAAAGTACCCACCGTAGAAATCAGCCCCAGCATTTT	CASSQSTHRRNQPQHF
NA	TRBV2	TRBJ2-1	NA	TGTGCCAGCAGTGCAGGTTTTGAGCAGTTCTTC	CASSAGFEQFF
TRBD1	TRBV5-1	TRBJ1-2	once	TGCGCCAGCAGCTTGCTCGGACAGGGGGAAGGCTACACCTTC	CASSLLGQGEGYTF
TRBD1	TRBV19	TRBJ1-5	once	TGTGCCAGTAGTATAGTAGACAGGGCCGATCAGCCCCAGCATTTT	CASSIVDRADQPQHF
NA	TRBV27	TRBJ1-3	NA	TGTGCCAGCAGTACAAAGGGAGCGTCTGGAAACACCATATATTTT	CASSTKGASGNTIYF
TRBD2	TRBV28	TRBJ2-5	NA	TGTGCCAGCACCGCGGGGGGGCGGCGAGAGACCCAGTACTTC	CASTAGGRRETQYF
TRBD1	TRBV29-1	TRBJ2-7	NA	TGCAGCGTTCCGGGACAGGATTCCTACGAGCAGTACTTC	CSVPGQDSYEQYF
TRBD2	TRBV9	TRBJ2-2	NA	TGTGCCAGCAGCGTAGTCCCCCGTCTAGCGGACACCGGGGAGCTGTTTTTT	CASSVVPRLADTGELFF
TRBD2	TRBV7-3	TRBJ2-1	NA	TGTGCCAGCAGCAGCCGGGACTACTACAATGAGCAGTTCTTC	CASSSRDYYNEQFF
NA	TRBV27	TRBJ1-1	NA	TGTGCCAGCAGTTTGGGGGGGGAGGGGCAACACACTGAAGCTTTCTTT	CASSLGGEGQHTEAFF
NA	TRBV2	TRBJ2-7	NA	TGTGCCAGCAGTCCCGAGCAGCCGGGCGAGCAGTACTTC	CASSPEQPGEQYF
NA	TRBV27	TRBJ2-7	once	TGTGCCAGCAGTTTGAATGTACACTACGAGCAGTACTTC	CASSLNVHYEQYF
TRBD1	TRBV7-9	TRBJ1-1	NA	TGTGCCAGCAGCCGACTACAGGGGGGGAGCACTGAAGCTTTCTTT	CASSRLQGGSTEAFF
TRBD2	TRBV9	TRBJ2-1	NA	TGTGCCAGCAGCGTGTTCGCGGGGGGGCAGGATGAGCAGTTCTTC	CASSVFAGGQDEQFF
TRBD1	TRBV5-5	TRBJ2-5	NA	TGTGCCAGCACCCGAGGGGGCGCTCCCCTCGGTTTTCAGTACTTC	CASTRGGAPLGFQYF
NA	TRBV5-4	TRBJ1-3	NA	TGTGCCAGCAGCCTTAACTACCCTCAATCTGGAAACACCATATATTTT	CASSLNYPQSGNTIYF
TRBD1	TRBV5-1	TRBJ1-1	few	TGCGCCAGCATTCGGGTCCCAGGGGGCAACACTGAAGCTTTCTTT	CASIRVPGGNTEAFF
NA	TRBV6-5	TRBJ1-4	NA	TGTGCCAGCAGCCGAGGAAGCACAACTAATGAAAAACTGTTTTTT	CASSRGSTTNEKLFF
NA	TRBV5-4	TRBJ1-1	NA	TGTGCCAGCAGCTTTGCCGGGGGGCCTGAAGCTTTCTTT	CASSFAGGPEAFF
NA	TRBV2	TRBJ1-3	NA	TGTGCCAGCAGTGACCAGATTATCTCTGGAAACACCATATATTTT	CASSDQIISGNTIYF
TRBD1	TRBV6-5	TRBJ1-4	few	TGTGCCAGCAGTTACCGCGGGACAGGACGTGAAAAACTGTTTTTT	CASSYRGTGREKLFF
NA	TRBV7-8	TRBJ2-7	NA	TGTGCCAGCAGCTTAGGCCCCGGGACAAGCTCCTACGAGCAGTACTTC	CASSLGPGTSSYEQYF
TRBD1	TRBV5-1	TRBJ1-4	NA	TGCGCCAGCAGCTTGGAGGGGACAGGGAGTGAAAAACTGTTTTTT	CASSLEGTGSEKLFF
TRBD1	TRBV23-1	TRBJ1-5	NA	TGCGCCAGCAGTCACCGGACAGGGAGCAATCAGCCCCAGCATTTT	CASSHRTGSNQPQHF
TRBD2	TRBV28	TRBJ2-7	NA	TGTGCCAGCAGTTCCCCTCGACTAGCGGGAGGTACCTACGAGCAGTACTTC	CASSSPRLAGGTYEQYF
NA	TRBV6-6	TRBJ2-5	NA	TGTGCCAGCAGTTACGTACAGGGATGGGGAGAGACCCAGTACTTC	CASSYVQGWGETQYF
TRBD2	TRBV4-1	TRBJ2-1	NA	TGCGCCAGCAGCCAACTAGCGGGGGAACACAATGAGCAGTTCTTC	CASSQLAGEHNEQFF
NA	TRBV12-5	TRBJ1-2	NA	TGTGCTAGTGGTTTGGTACTGTGGACACCCCTATTAGGTGGCTACACCTTC	CASGLVLWTPLLGGYTF
TRBD2	TRBV9	TRBJ2-1	NA	TGTGCCAGCAGCGTGGAGCCTAGCGGGAGGGGAGAGCAGTTCTTC	CASSVEPSGRGEQFF
TRBD1	TRBV30	TRBJ2-1	NA	TGTGCCTGGAGAGGAGGAACCCACAGGGGCGCCTACAATGAGCAGTTCTTC	CAWRGGTHRGAYNEQFF
NA	TRBV5-4	TRBJ2-7	NA	TGTGCCAGCAGCTTTGACAGGATCGACTACGAGCAGTACTTC	CASSFDRIDYEQYF
NA	TRBV19	TRBJ2-7	NA	TGTGCCAGTAGTATAGTTTGGAGAGCCAGATCTACCTACGAGCAGTACTTC	CASSIVWRARSTYEQYF
NA	TRBV9	TRBJ2-7	NA	TGTGCCAGCAGCGTATTTCCGAGTGCTACCTACGAGCAGTACTTC	CASSVFPSATYEQYF
NA	TRBV19	TRBJ1-4	NA	TGTGCCAGTAGGCCGACAGGAGTTGCAACTAATGAAAAACTGTTTTTT	CASRPTGVATNEKLFF
NA	TRBV27	TRBJ2-7	NA	TGTGCCAGCAAACCTCTCGGGGGCTACGAGCAGTACTTC	CASKPLGGYEQYF
NA	TRBV5-1	TRBJ2-7	NA	TGCGCCAGCAGCTTGACTGGCGGGTCCACCTACGAGCAGTACTTC	CASSLTGGSTYEQYF
NA	TRBV7-8	TRBJ1-4	NA	TGTGCCAGCAGCCCAGACCAGGGTAATGAAAAACTGTTTTTT	CASSPDQGNEKLFF
NA	TRBV11-2	TRBJ2-7	few	TGTGCCAGCAGCTTTCGGGGCTACGAGCAGTACTTC	CASSFRGYEQYF
NA	TRBV11-2	TRBJ1-1	few	TGTGCCAGCAGCTTGAGACTCCAGAACACTGAAGCTTTCTTT	CASSLRLQNTEAFF
TRBD2	TRBV7-6	TRBJ2-7	NA	TGTGCCAGCAGCTCACGACTAGCGGGGGTCTACGAGCAGTACTTC	CASSSRLAGVYEQYF
NA	TRBV5-1	TRBJ1-5	NA	TGCGCCAGCAGCTTCAGTATGACAGTACCCAATCAGCCCCAGCATTTT	CASSFSMTVPNQPQHF
NA	TRBV5-1	TRBJ2-1	NA	TGCGCCAGCAGCTTGGTCCAGGAATACAATGAGCAGTTCTTC	CASSLVQEYNEQFF
NA	TRBV28	TRBJ1-2	NA	TGTGCCAGCAGTACATCTAGCCCGAACTTGCGGGGCTACACCTTC	CASSTSSPNLRGYTF
TRBD2	TRBV10-3	TRBJ2-2	NA	TGTGCCATCAGTGATCCCCGGACTAGCGGGAGGGCCTTCGGGGAGCTGTTTTTT	CAISDPRTSGRAFGELFF
TRBD1	TRBV5-1	TRBJ1-5	NA	TGCGCCAGCAGAGCAAACAGGGGTAATCAGCCCCAGCATTTT	CASRANRGNQPQHF
NA	TRBV6-5	TRBJ2-5	NA	TGTGCCAGCAGCCGGTACCAAGAGACCCAGTACTTC	CASSRYQETQYF
NA	TRBV7-8	TRBJ2-7	NA	TGTGCCAGCAGCGCCGGGGTGTACGCAGGGGACGAGCAGTACTTC	CASSAGVYAGDEQYF